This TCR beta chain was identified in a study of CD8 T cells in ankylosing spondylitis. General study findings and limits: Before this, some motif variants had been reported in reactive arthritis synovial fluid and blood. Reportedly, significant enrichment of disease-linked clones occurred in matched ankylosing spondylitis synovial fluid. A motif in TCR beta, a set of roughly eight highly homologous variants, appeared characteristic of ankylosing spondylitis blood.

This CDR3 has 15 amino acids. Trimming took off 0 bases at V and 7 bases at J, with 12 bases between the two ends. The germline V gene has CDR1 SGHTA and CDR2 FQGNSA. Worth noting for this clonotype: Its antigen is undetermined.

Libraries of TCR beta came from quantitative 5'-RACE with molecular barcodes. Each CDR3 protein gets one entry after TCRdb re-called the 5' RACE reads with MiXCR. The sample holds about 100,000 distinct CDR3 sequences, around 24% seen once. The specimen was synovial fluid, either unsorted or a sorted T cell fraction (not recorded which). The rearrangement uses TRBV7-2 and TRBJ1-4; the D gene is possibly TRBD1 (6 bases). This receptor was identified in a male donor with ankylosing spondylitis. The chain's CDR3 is CASSLAAGTCEKLFF. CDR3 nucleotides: TGTGCCAGCAGCTTAGCGGCAGGGACATGTGAAAAACTGTTTTTT.